This T cell receptor (beta chain) was observed in a study of Ad26.COV2.S vaccination and SARS-CoV-2 variants. Looking at the study overall: Intramuscular Ad26.COV2.S doses were given once or twice, 56 days apart.

This clone was found once. Sequencing was performed with immunoSEQ multiplex PCR; in TCRdb, only in-frame clones are kept and a portion is missing. The repertoire consists of some 300,000 clones, with 70% to 90% occurring once and the leading ten covering approximately 2%. Germline V gene sequence: CDR1 LNHDA, CDR2 SQIVND (reference sequence). The length of the CDR3 is 13 residues. J gave up 5 bases and V 7 bases, and 4 bases lay outside the gene matches. Treatment defined: some 20 received Ad26.COV2.S at low or high dose, single or two shots; roughly five received placebo; per-sample allocation not given. At day 63 after the first vaccine or placebo injection, samples were drawn. In the vaccine, an Ad26 vector expressed the SARS-CoV-2 spike of the Wuhan strain.

The chain joins TRBV19 to TRBJ1-5; 8 nucleotides line up with TRBD1. The origin of this receptor is a person between 18 and 60 years old who received the Ad26.COV2.S COVID-19 vaccine or a placebo. The sample was peripheral blood, taken in a trial of Ad26.COV2.S vaccine versus placebo. The CDR3 nucleotides are TGTGCCAGTAAGGACAGGGAGGATCAGCCCCAGCATTTT. This codes for CASKDREDQPQHF.